Listed here are 18 T cell receptor beta chains from one sample, sequenced in a study of OX40 agonist ivuxolimab in advanced cancers. The repertoire was sequenced with immunoSEQ multiplex PCR; TCRdb's copy has only in-frame clones and lacks some. The sample holds some 83,000 clones, more than 75% seen once. Sequencing was performed on CD4+ or CD8+ T cells sorted from blood, taken in a trial of the OX40 agonist ivuxolimab. The receptors derive from an adult with an advanced solid tumor such as melanoma, head and neck, liver or kidney cancer.

CDR3 nucleotides: TGTGCCAGCAGCTCTGGAGGTAATAGCAATCAGCCCCAGCATTTT. Translation gives CASSSGGNSNQPQHF. The chain employs TRBV6-6 and TRBJ1-5; D unresolved. CDR3 length equals 15 residues. CDR1 and CDR2 (germline): MNHNY, SVGAGI (reference sequence). Trimming cost V 6 bases and J 0 bases, with 12 bases left between them.

The chain has TRBV18 and TRBJ2-2; D is ambiguous. Germline loops: CDR1 KGHSH, CDR2 LQKENI. This CDR3 is 15 amino acids long. Trimming took 3 bases from V and 1 from J, leaving 9 bases between them. CDR3 region: CASSPQMKNTGELFF. The CDR3 nucleotides are TGTGCCAGCTCACCGCAGATGAAGAACACCGGGGAGCTGTTTTTT.

The V call is TRBV5-6, the J call TRBJ2-6; D ambiguous. This CDR3 comprises 14 residues. Per germline, CDR1 SGHDT and CDR2 YYEEEE. The V and J ends lost 0 bases and 4 bases respectively, with 5 bases between them. The CDR3 DNA sequence: TGTGCCAGCAGCTTGGATCCAGGGGCCAACGTCCTGACTTTC. Translating gives CASSLDPGANVLTF.

The rearrangement links TRBV11-2 to TRBJ2-7; D is possibly TRBD1 (6 bases). This CDR3 is 15 amino acids long. Per germline, CDR1 SGHAT and CDR2 FQNNGV. V was pared by 3 bases and J by 4 bases, with 16 bases between. As DNA, the CDR3 is TGTGCCAGCAGCTTCGCCCCCGGGACACTATACGAGCAGTACTTC. Amino acid sequence: CASSFAPGTLYEQYF. Filled out from reference TRBV11-2 and TRBJ2-7, the complete variable domain reads EAGVAQSPRYKIIEKRQSVAFWCNPISGHATLYWYQQILGQGPKLLIQFQNNGVVDDSQLPKDRFSAERLKGVDSTLKIQPAKLEDSAVYLCASSFAPGTLYEQYFGPGTRLTVT.

V usage is TRBV19 and J usage is TRBJ1-5; TRBD1 matches at 9 bases. Unmatched junction bases numbered 8, after V lost 5 bases and J lost 6 bases. Germline CDR1 LNHDA, CDR2 SQIVND (reference sequence). The CDR3 length is 15 residues. CDR3 nucleotides: TGTGCCAGTAGTGCCCAGACAGGGGGGCGTCAGCCCCAGCATTTT. Its protein product is CASSAQTGGRQPQHF.

This clone was seen only a few times. The same CDR3 can be traced to other DNA sequences in this sample. The V gene is TRBV18, the J gene TRBJ2-2, with D possibly matching TRBD1 (6 bases). This CDR3 comprises 13 residues. V was cut by 1 base and J by 6 bases, with 6 bases left in between. Germline assignment: CDR1 KGHSH and CDR2 LQKENI. The CDR3, as DNA: TGTGCCAGCTCACCACAGGGGGCCGGGGAGCTGTTTTTT. This sequence encodes CASSPQGAGELFF.

The chain carries TRBV6-1 and TRBJ1-1; maybe TRBD1 (5 bases). Trimming stripped 7 bases from V and 4 bases from J, with 10 bases between. The CDR3 has 12 residues. The V gene's germline CDR1 is MNHNS and CDR2 SASEGT. CDR3 nucleotides: TGTGCCAGCACCGGGGCAGGCACTGAAGCTTTCTTT. Residues: CASTGAGTEAFF.

The chain employs TRBV30 and TRBJ2-2; 8 bases match TRBD1. Trimming took 3 bases from V and 5 from J; bases not matched to a gene: 5. Germline V CDR1 and CDR2: GTSNPN, SVGIG (reference sequence). The CDR3 runs to 14 residues. CDR3 in amino acids: CAWRGQGRTGELFF. Here the CDR3 DNA reads TGTGCCTGGAGAGGACAGGGAAGAACCGGGGAGCTGTTTTTT. The full variable domain, with the rest looked up from reference TRBV30 and TRBJ2-2, is SQTIHQWPATLVQPVGSPLSLECTVEGTSNPNLYWYRQAAGRGLQLLFYSVGIGQISSEVPQNLSASRPQDRQFILSSKKLLLSDSGFYLCAWRGQGRTGELFFGEGSRLTVL.

The gene calls are TRBV28 and TRBJ2-5, with D hard to call. Germline CDR1 MDHEN, CDR2 SYDVKM. The CDR3 has 13 amino acids. V was cut by 5 bases and J by 1 base, with 8 bases left in between. The CDR3: CASSRQTQETQYF. CDR3 nucleotide sequence: TGTGCCAGCAGTAGACAAACCCAAGAGACCCAGTACTTC.

CDR3 bases: TGTGCCTGGAGTGTACTAGTGGATACGCAGTATTTT. Residues: CAWSVLVDTQYF. The J gene is TRBJ2-3, the V gene TRBV30; a weak D match, TRBD2 (5 bases). Per the germline V gene, CDR1 is GTSNPN and CDR2 is SVGIG (reference sequence). V lost 0 bases to trimming and J lost 6 bases, with 7 bases between them. This CDR3 is built from 12 residues.

In nucleotides, the CDR3 is TGTGCCAGCAGCCTTCCGGGGAATAATTCACCCCTCCACTTT. Amino acids: CASSLPGNNSPLHF. V and J are TRBV5-6 and TRBJ1-6, with D uncertain. The CDR3 has 14 residues. CDR1 SGHDT and CDR2 YYEEEE come from the germline V gene. V lost 4 bases, J lost 5 bases, and 10 bases lay in between. The whole variable domain, remainder taken from reference TRBV5-6 and TRBJ1-6, is DAGVTQSPTHLIKTRGQQVTLRCSPKSGHDTVSWYQQALGQGPQFIFQYYEEEERQRGNFPDRFSGHQFPNYSSELNVNALLLGDSALYLCASSLPGNNSPLHFGNGTRLTVT.

This rearrangement joins TRBV27 to TRBJ1-1; D is unclear. The V end lost 5 bases, the J end lost 4 bases, and 17 bases lay between the germline ends. This CDR3 contains 15 residues. Germline V CDR1 and CDR2: MNHEY, SMNVEV (reference sequence). CDR3 nucleotides: TGTGCCAGCAGTCGCACGACAACTTGGAGCACTGAAGCTTTCTTT. Encoded protein: CASSRTTTWSTEAFF.

Only one count was recorded for this clone. J is TRBJ2-1 and V is TRBV7-2, with unresolved D. Germline lookup yields CDR1 SGHTA and CDR2 FQGNSA. The germline V and J ends were trimmed by 5 bases and 9 bases, with 17 bases remaining between them. CDR3 length equals 14 residues. CDR3 sequence: CASSALTGSAEQFF. DNA for the CDR3: TGTGCCAGCAGCGCCCTTACGGGTTCCGCTGAGCAGTTCTTC.

V gene TRBV28 combines with J gene TRBJ2-1; the match to TRBD2 covers 11 bases. Trimming took 3 bases from V and 3 from J; bases not matched to a gene: 1. The V gene's germline CDR1 is MDHEN and CDR2 SYDVKM. The CDR3 consists of 15 residues. Here the CDR3 reads CASSLTSGIYNEQFF. DNA for the CDR3: TGTGCCAGCAGTTTGACTAGCGGGATCTACAATGAGCAGTTCTTC.

V and J are TRBV10-3 and TRBJ1-2; D unclear. Per germline, CDR1 ENHRY and CDR2 SYGVKD. Trimming stripped 0 bases from V and 4 bases from J, with 15 bases between. The CDR3 is 16 residues long. CDR3 sequence reads: CAISESGSSESYGYTF. The CDR3 DNA sequence: TGTGCCATCAGTGAGTCGGGTTCATCGGAAAGCTATGGCTACACCTTC.

The chain couples TRBV5-1 to TRBJ2-7; D may be TRBD1 or TRBD2 (5 bases each). Between the trimmed V and J ends, which lost 4 bases and 3 bases, there was a span of 14 bases. The CDR3 length is 14 residues. Germline CDR1 and CDR2: SGHRS and YFSETQ. The CDR3 DNA sequence: TGCGCCAGCAGCCCCGGGACGGACTTCTACGAGCAGTACTTC. This encodes CASSPGTDFYEQYF.

The genes are TRBV5-6 and TRBJ1-1; tentative D call: TRBD1 (6 bases). V dropped 4 bases and J dropped 0 bases, with 10 bases sitting between them. Germline CDR1 and CDR2: SGHDT and YYEEEE. The CDR3 totals 14 residues. As DNA, the CDR3 is TGTGCCAGCAGCCTAAGGGGGGTGAACACTGAAGCTTTCTTT. This sequence encodes CASSLRGVNTEAFF.

The chain joins TRBV5-1 to TRBJ1-1; D not resolved. The CDR3 has 14 amino acids. Between the trimmed V and J ends, which lost 4 bases and 7 bases, there was a span of 17 bases. Germline lookup yields CDR1 SGHRS and CDR2 YFSETQ. For the CDR3, the DNA is TGCGCCAGCAGCCCCGTCGCGGGAGCCTTTGAAGCTTTCTTT. This translates into CASSPVAGAFEAFF.